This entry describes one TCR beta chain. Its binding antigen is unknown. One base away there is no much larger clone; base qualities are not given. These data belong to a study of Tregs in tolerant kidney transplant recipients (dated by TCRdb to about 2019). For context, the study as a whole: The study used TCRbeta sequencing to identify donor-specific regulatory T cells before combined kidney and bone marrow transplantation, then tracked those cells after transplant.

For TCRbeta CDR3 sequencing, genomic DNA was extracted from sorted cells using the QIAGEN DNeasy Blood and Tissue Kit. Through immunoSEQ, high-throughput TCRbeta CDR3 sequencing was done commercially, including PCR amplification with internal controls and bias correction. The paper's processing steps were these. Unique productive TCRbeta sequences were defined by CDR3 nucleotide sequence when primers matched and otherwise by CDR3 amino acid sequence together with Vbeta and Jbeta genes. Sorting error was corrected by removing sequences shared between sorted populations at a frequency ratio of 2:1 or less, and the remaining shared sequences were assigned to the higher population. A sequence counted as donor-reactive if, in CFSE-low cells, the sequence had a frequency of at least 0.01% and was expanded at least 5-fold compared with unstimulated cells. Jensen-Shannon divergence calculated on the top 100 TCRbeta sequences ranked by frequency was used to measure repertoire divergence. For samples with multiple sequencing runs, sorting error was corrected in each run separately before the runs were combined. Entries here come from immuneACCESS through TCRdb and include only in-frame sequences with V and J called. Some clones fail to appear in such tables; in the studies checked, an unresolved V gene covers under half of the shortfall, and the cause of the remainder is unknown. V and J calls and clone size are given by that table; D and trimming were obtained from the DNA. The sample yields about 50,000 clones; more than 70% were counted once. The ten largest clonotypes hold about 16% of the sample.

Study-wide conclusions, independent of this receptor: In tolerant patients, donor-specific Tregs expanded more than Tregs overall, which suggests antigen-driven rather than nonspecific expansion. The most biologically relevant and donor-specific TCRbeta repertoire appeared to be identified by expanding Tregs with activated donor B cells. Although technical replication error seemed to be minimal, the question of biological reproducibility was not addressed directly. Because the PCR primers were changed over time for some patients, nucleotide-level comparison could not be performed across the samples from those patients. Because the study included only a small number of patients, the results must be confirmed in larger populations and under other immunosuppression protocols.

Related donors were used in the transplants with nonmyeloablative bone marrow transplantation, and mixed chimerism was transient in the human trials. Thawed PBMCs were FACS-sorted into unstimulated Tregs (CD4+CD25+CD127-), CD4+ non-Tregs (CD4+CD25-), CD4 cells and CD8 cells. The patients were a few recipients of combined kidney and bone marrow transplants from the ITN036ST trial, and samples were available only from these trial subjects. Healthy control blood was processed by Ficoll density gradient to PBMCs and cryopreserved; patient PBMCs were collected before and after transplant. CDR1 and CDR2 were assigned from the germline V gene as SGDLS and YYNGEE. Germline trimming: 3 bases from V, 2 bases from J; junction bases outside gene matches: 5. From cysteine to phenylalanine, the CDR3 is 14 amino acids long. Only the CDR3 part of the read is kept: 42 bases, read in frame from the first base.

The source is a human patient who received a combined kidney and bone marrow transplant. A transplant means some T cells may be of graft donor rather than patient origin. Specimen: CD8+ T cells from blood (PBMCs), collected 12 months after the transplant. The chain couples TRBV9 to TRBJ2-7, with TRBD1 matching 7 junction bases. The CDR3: CASSATGLPYEQYF. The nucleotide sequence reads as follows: TGTGCCAGCAGCGCGACAGGGCTCCCCTACGAGCAGTACTTC.